Sequencing of this T cell receptor (beta chain) was carried out in a study of blood T cell repertoires in COVID-19. Study in general: The cDNA or gDNA used as material had been derived from T cells, B-cell-depleted T cells, or PBMCs.

The CDR3 runs 15 residues. Trimming took 1 base from V and 6 from J, leaving 15 bases between them. CDR1 and CDR2 (germline): SGHTA, FQGNSA. The data were produced by immunoSEQ multiplex PCR, yet TCRdb's version contains in-frame clones alone and is incomplete. This table has around 220,000 clones, around nine tenths appearing once. The study recruited people aged about 18 to 95 years across approximately 25 US areas. The rearrangement uses TRBV7-2 and TRBJ1-1; D is perhaps TRBD1 (5 bases). The sequence came from a woman aged 18-35 years who had recovered from COVID-19. The sample comprised PBMCs or T cells enriched from blood (not recorded which). The CDR3 reads CASSLGYAGQSEAFF. The CDR3 bases are TGTGCCAGCAGCTTAGGGTACGCAGGGCAATCTGAAGCTTTCTTT.